This is a list of T cell receptor beta chains from one sample in a study of T cell changes during pregnancy in multiple sclerosis. Measured with immunoSEQ multiplex PCR; TCRdb has only the in-frame clones, and not every one. The top ten hold less than 0.7% of the sample, which has 35,000 to 45,000 clones, 85% to 90% seen once. Here the sequenced sample was CD4+ T cells from peripheral blood mononuclear cells, taken in the first trimester of pregnancy. These receptors all stem from a female donor with multiple sclerosis, enrolled in a pregnancy study. The CDR3 runs from the conserved cysteine through the conserved F or W. A D gene is named only where the DNA matches it firmly. The size field is filled for only some rows; it gives once, few, many or a size class.

>.|TRBV2|TRBJ1-2|.
CASRIGGNSGYTF
TGTGCCAGCAGGATAGGGGGAAACTCTGGCTACACCTTC
>.|TRBV28|TRBJ1-3|.
CASSSWGIRATSGNTIYF
TGTGCCAGCAGTTCCTGGGGTATCAGGGCTACCTCTGGAAACACCATATATTTT
>.|TRBV30|TRBJ2-3|.
CAWSRRERDTQYF
TGTGCCTGGAGTAGGCGGGAACGGGATACGCAGTATTTT
>.|TRBV5-1|TRBJ2-2|.
CASSPDLSVPGELFF
TGCGCCAGCAGCCCGGACTTATCGGTCCCCGGGGAGCTGTTTTTT
>.|TRBV4-3|TRBJ1-1|TRBD1
CASRETGSEAAFF
TGCGCCAGCAGAGAGACAGGGAGTGAAGCAGCTTTCTTT
>.|TRBV6-6|TRBJ1-2|TRBD1
CASSYGTGAYGYTF
TGTGCCAGCAGTTACGGGACAGGGGCCTATGGCTACACCTTC
>.|TRBV4-1|TRBJ1-4|TRBD1
CASSLLQGADEKLFF
TGCGCCAGCAGCCTTTTACAGGGGGCAGACGAAAAACTGTTTTTT
>.|TRBV7-2|TRBJ2-5|.
CASSLGTKETQYF
TGTGCCAGCAGCTTAGGGACTAAAGAGACCCAGTACTTC
>.|TRBV5-5|TRBJ1-1|.
CASSFRVSGTEAFF
TGTGCCAGCAGCTTCCGGGTTTCAGGGACTGAAGCTTTCTTT
>once|TRBV20-1|TRBJ1-2|.
CSAVYGYTF
TGCAGTGCTGTATATGGCTACACCTTC
>.|TRBV10-1|TRBJ2-7|TRBD2
CTQRRGVPYEQYF
TGCACACAAAGACGGGGGGTGCCCTACGAGCAGTACTTC
>.|TRBV10-1|TRBJ2-7|TRBD1
CASRPQGRGYEQYF
TGCGCCAGCAGACCACAGGGGAGAGGGTACGAGCAGTACTTC
>.|TRBV6-6|TRBJ1-1|TRBD1
CASSNRGREAFF
TGTGCCAGCAGTAACAGGGGCCGAGAAGCTTTCTTT
>.|TRBV5-4|TRBJ2-5|.
CASSPGTLETQYF
TGTGCCAGCAGCCCGGGGACTCTAGAGACCCAGTACTTC
>.|TRBV7-2|TRBJ2-7|.
CASSLVQRGAYYEQYF
TGTGCCAGCAGCTTAGTTCAGCGTGGGGCCTACTACGAGCAGTACTTC
>.|TRBV5-6|TRBJ1-1|TRBD1
CASSWQGARIDVTEAFF
TGTGCCAGCAGCTGGCAGGGGGCGCGAATCGATGTCACTGAAGCTTTCTTT
>.|TRBV30|TRBJ2-1|TRBD1
CAWARGQGTEQFF
TGTGCCTGGGCCCGCGGACAGGGGACTGAGCAGTTCTTC
>.|TRBV5-1|TRBJ1-1|.
CASSWSGGTNTEAFF
TGCGCCAGCAGCTGGTCGGGGGGGACGAACACTGAAGCTTTCTTT
>.|TRBV27|TRBJ2-7|TRBD2
CASSESGTTYEQYF
TGTGCCAGCAGCGAAAGCGGGACGACCTACGAGCAGTACTTC
>.|TRBV5-4|TRBJ2-6|.
CASSPWGRGANVLTF
TGTGCCAGCAGCCCATGGGGGCGAGGGGCCAACGTCCTGACTTTC
>.|TRBV4-1|TRBJ2-1|.
CASSQEPGRGAYNEQFF
TGCGCCAGCAGCCAAGAACCCGGCAGGGGGGCCTACAATGAGCAGTTCTTC
>.|TRBV19|TRBJ2-7|TRBD1
CASSTGGNEQYF
TGTGCCAGTAGTACAGGGGGTAACGAGCAGTACTTC
>few|TRBV13|TRBJ2-4|.
CASSLERVPPKNIQYF
TGTGCCAGCAGCTTAGAGCGGGTGCCCCCCAAAAACATTCAGTACTTC
>.|TRBV30|TRBJ1-1|.
CAWSLERGTEAFF
TGTGCCTGGAGTCTGGAGCGAGGCACTGAAGCTTTCTTT
>.|TRBV15|TRBJ2-5|.
CATSRDREGETQYF
TGTGCCACCAGCAGAGACAGGGAAGGAGAGACCCAGTACTTC
>.|TRBV28|TRBJ2-1|TRBD1
CASSLGGQGKKFF
TGTGCCAGCAGTCTCGGCGGACAGGGCAAGAAGTTCTTC
>.|TRBV5-1|TRBJ2-1|TRBD2
CASTLGLAGVGAYNEQFF
TGCGCCAGCACCCTGGGACTAGCGGGAGTTGGGGCCTACAATGAGCAGTTCTTC
>.|TRBV5-1|TRBJ1-2|.
CASSLAGQDGYTF
TGCGCCAGCAGCTTGGCCGGCCAGGATGGCTACACCTTC
>.|TRBV19|TRBJ2-1|.
CASSTRENEQFF
TGTGCCAGTAGTACCAGGGAAAATGAGCAGTTCTTC
>.|TRBV12-5|TRBJ2-1|TRBD1
CASGRGQGSNEQFF
TGTGCTAGTGGACGGGGACAGGGGAGCAATGAGCAGTTCTTC
>.|TRBV9|TRBJ2-7|.
CASSPPARDSRFYEQYF
TGTGCCAGCAGCCCACCCGCCAGAGACAGTCGTTTCTACGAGCAGTACTTC
>.|TRBV6-1|TRBJ1-1|.
CASRFLQGIEAFF
TGTGCCAGCAGATTTCTTCAGGGCATTGAAGCTTTCTTT
>.|TRBV29-1|TRBJ1-2|.
CSVEVGGGQGYTF
TGCAGCGTTGAAGTTGGGGGGGGCCAAGGCTACACCTTC
>.|TRBV6-1|TRBJ2-5|.
CASSGGVTLETQYF
TGTGCCAGCAGTGGCGGAGTCACCTTGGAGACCCAGTACTTC
>.|TRBV9|TRBJ2-3|.
CASSVGQGLWNTDTQYF
TGTGCCAGCAGCGTAGGTCAGGGTTTGTGGAACACAGATACGCAGTATTTT
>.|TRBV18|TRBJ2-5|TRBD2
CASSPLRREWAQETQYF
TGTGCCAGCTCACCACTTAGGCGGGAGTGGGCTCAAGAGACCCAGTACTTC
>once|TRBV30|TRBJ1-4|.
CAWSVGSEDEKLFF
TGTGCCTGGAGTGTAGGATCCGAGGATGAAAAACTGTTTTTT
>.|TRBV11-2|TRBJ2-1|.
CASSSTRGNTHNEQFF
TGTGCCAGCAGCTCCACCCGCGGGAACACCCACAATGAGCAGTTCTTC
>.|TRBV2|TRBJ2-6|.
CASTEGGAGANVLTF
TGTGCCAGCACGGAGGGAGGAGCTGGGGCCAACGTCCTGACTTTC
>.|TRBV29-1|TRBJ1-1|.
CSVLANTEAFF
TGCAGCGTTCTAGCAAACACTGAAGCTTTCTTT
>.|TRBV27|TRBJ1-2|TRBD1
CASSSLVGTGGYTF
TGTGCCAGCAGTTCCCTTGTAGGGACAGGTGGCTACACCTTC
>.|TRBV25-1|TRBJ2-2|.
CASNGGFTTGELFF
TGTGCCAGCAACGGGGGTTTTACCACCGGGGAGCTGTTTTTT
>.|TRBV28|TRBJ2-1|TRBD2
CASSPSGSSYNEQFF
TGTGCCAGCAGCCCTAGCGGGAGTTCCTACAATGAGCAGTTCTTC
>once|TRBV28|TRBJ1-2|.
CATTTGFYGYTF
TGTGCCACTACGACAGGCTTCTATGGCTACACCTTC
>.|TRBV25-1|TRBJ2-7|.
CASSEAAGSSYEQYF
TGTGCCAGCAGTGAAGCGGCGGGGAGTTCCTACGAGCAGTACTTC
>.|TRBV11-2|TRBJ1-2|TRBD1
CASSLEGAGQGLANYGYTF
TGTGCCAGCAGCTTAGAGGGGGCGGGACAGGGACTAGCTAACTATGGCTACACCTTC
>.|TRBV5-1|TRBJ2-2|.
CASSLTQGLNTGELFF
TGCGCCAGCAGCTTGACCCAGGGGCTAAACACCGGGGAGCTGTTTTTT
>.|TRBV18|TRBJ2-6|TRBD1
CASSPRTGGAGANVLTF
TGTGCCAGCTCACCGAGAACAGGGGGCGCCGGGGCCAACGTCCTGACTTTC
>.|TRBV27|TRBJ2-3|TRBD2
CASTEAGRVGDTQYF
TGTGCCAGCACCGAAGCGGGAAGGGTTGGGGATACGCAGTATTTT
>.|TRBV9|TRBJ1-1|.
CASSVTAMAEAFF
TGTGCCAGCAGCGTAACAGCCATGGCTGAAGCTTTCTTT
>once|TRBV27|TRBJ2-7|TRBD2
CASSPGTSGSQYEQYF
TGTGCCAGCAGTCCAGGGACTAGCGGGAGTCAATACGAGCAGTACTTC
>.|TRBV28|TRBJ1-1|.
CASSLVGGNTEAFF
TGTGCCAGCAGTTTAGTCGGGGGTAACACTGAAGCTTTCTTT
>.|TRBV7-9|TRBJ2-1|TRBD2
CASSSLAGLFNEQFF
TGTGCCAGCAGCTCACTAGCGGGACTTTTCAATGAGCAGTTCTTC
>.|TRBV28|TRBJ1-2|.
CASFSNAENYGYTF
TGTGCCAGCTTTTCCAACGCGGAAAACTATGGCTACACCTTC
>once|TRBV5-4|TRBJ2-3|.
CASRQHSSTDTQYF
TGTGCCAGCAGGCAACATTCAAGCACAGATACGCAGTATTTT
>.|TRBV29-1|TRBJ2-5|.
CSVVEGGGETQYF
TGCAGCGTTGTGGAGGGGGGGGGAGAGACCCAGTACTTC
>.|TRBV19|TRBJ2-7|TRBD2
CASSTPTSGSSYEQYF
TGTGCCAGTAGTACACCGACTAGCGGGAGCTCGTACGAGCAGTACTTC
>.|TRBV5-1|TRBJ2-2|TRBD1
CASSSAERTGAGELFF
TGCGCCAGCAGTTCCGCTGAAAGAACAGGGGCCGGGGAGCTGTTTTTT
>.|TRBV28|TRBJ2-1|.
CASSLLPRPEQGLFF
TGTGCCAGCAGTTTATTACCACGACCGGAACAGGGCCTGTTCTTC